This T cell receptor beta chain was captured by sequencing in a study of blood T cell repertoires in COVID-19. Study as a whole: T cells, B-cell-depleted T cells, or PBMCs provided the cDNA or gDNA that served as material.

The repertoire was sequenced with immunoSEQ multiplex PCR; TCRdb's copy has only in-frame clones and lacks some. The sample lists roughly 100,000 clones; around 92% were seen once. Germline V gives CDR1 KGHDR, CDR2 SFDVKD. The CDR3 length is 14 residues. Trimming removed 4 bases from V and 2 bases from J, with 11 bases in between. The J gene is TRBJ2-7, the V gene TRBV24-1, with a tentative D call TRBD1 (6 bases). Sequencing was carried out using peripheral blood. The sequence came from a man aged 18-30 years with acute or convalescent COVID-19. The CDR3 region has the DNA TGTGCCACCAGTGACCCGGACAGAACCTACGAGCAGTACTTC. This sequence encodes CATSDPDRTYEQYF.